These 31 T cell receptor beta chains share one sample of origin, sequenced in a study of long-term antiretroviral therapy in people with HIV. The run of the v3.0 immunoSEQ assay was at survey level. Sequencing was performed with immunoSEQ multiplex PCR; in TCRdb, only in-frame clones are kept and a portion is missing. The table lists fewer than 45,000 clones, approximately 94% of them singletons. The starting material was unsorted PBMCs, obtained 4.1 years after starting antiretroviral therapy. These receptors all stem from a woman aged 45-65 years with HIV.

This chain links TRBV4-1 with TRBJ1-6; D gene unclear. The CDR3 has 15 amino acids. Germline V CDR1 and CDR2: MGHRA, YSYEKL. Deletions cut 3 bases from V and 10 bases from J, with 16 bases between. The CDR3 DNA follows: TGCGCCAGCAGCCATTCCATCAGCCTGGGATCACCCCTCCACTTT. Its translation is CASSHSISLGSPLHF.

V gene TRBV2 combines with J gene TRBJ1-5; D is unresolved. Trimming stripped 3 bases from V and 5 bases from J, with 14 bases between. This CDR3 is built from 15 residues. Per germline, CDR1 SNHLY and CDR2 FYNNEI. CDR3: CASSDVGKRDQPQHF. Here the CDR3 DNA reads TGTGCCAGCAGTGACGTGGGTAAGAGGGATCAGCCCCAGCATTTT.

This chain joins TRBV5-6 and TRBJ2-7; 7 nucleotides align to TRBD1. CDR3 length: 14 amino acids. The junction had 8 bases not matched to a gene; V was cut back by 4 bases and J by 4 bases. CDR1 is SGHDT, CDR2 YYEEEE, per germline. The CDR3 protein is CASSIGQVVYEQYF. The CDR3 bases are TGTGCCAGCAGCATAGGACAGGTGGTGTACGAGCAGTACTTC.

The chain employs TRBV7-2 and TRBJ1-6; D unclear. Germline assignment: CDR1 SGHTA and CDR2 FQGNSA. This CDR3 contains 14 residues. V dropped 1 base and J dropped 6 bases, with 7 bases sitting between them. The CDR3 here is CASSLEQTNSPLHF. In DNA, the CDR3 is TGTGCCAGCAGCTTAGAACAGACTAATTCACCCCTCCACTTT.

The rearrangement uses TRBV25-1 and TRBJ1-6, with D possibly matching TRBD1 (5 bases). Trimming cost V 3 bases and J 5 bases, with 5 bases left between them. Germline V gene lookup returns CDR1 MGHDK and CDR2 SYGVNS. The CDR3 is 13 amino acids. CDR3 in amino acids: CASSEGHNSPLHF. In DNA form, the CDR3 reads TGTGCCAGCAGTGAGGGACATAATTCACCCCTCCACTTT.

The V and J genes are TRBV2 and TRBJ1-5, with D uncertain. The germline V gene encodes CDR1 SNHLY and CDR2 FYNNEI. Deletions cut 8 bases from V and 0 bases from J, with 11 bases between. The length of the CDR3 is 14 residues. This chain's CDR3 is CASQAEYSNQPQHF. The CDR3 nucleotides read TGTGCCAGCCAGGCCGAATATAGCAATCAGCCCCAGCATTTT.

The chain joins TRBV6-6 to TRBJ1-3, with D perhaps TRBD1 (6 bases). This CDR3 comprises 16 residues. The germline V and J ends were trimmed by 4 bases and 0 bases, with 13 bases remaining between them. The V gene's germline CDR1 is MNHNY and CDR2 SVGAGI (reference sequence). CDR3 region: CASSSGTLRSGNTIYF. CDR3 sequence (DNA): TGTGCCAGCAGTTCCGGGACATTGCGCTCTGGAAACACCATATATTTT.

The V gene is TRBV5-5, the J gene TRBJ2-5; no definite D call. This CDR3 is 14 amino acids long. Germline V gene data show CDR1 as SGHKS and CDR2 as YYEKEE (reference sequence). V was pared by 4 bases and J by 5 bases, with 15 bases between. CDR3 nucleotides: TGTGCCAGCAGCCCCGGGCAAGGATGGGAGACCCAGTACTTC. This gives the protein CASSPGQGWETQYF.

Only one count was recorded for this clone. This chain links TRBV5-4 with TRBJ2-3; D is ambiguous. The V end was cut by 0 bases, the J end by 0 bases, with 8 bases between. From germline, CDR1 is SGHNT and CDR2 YYREEE (reference sequence). The CDR3 contains 15 residues. The CDR3 DNA follows: TGTGCCAGCAGCTTGGGACGGCCTAGCACAGATACGCAGTATTTT. Amino acid sequence: CASSLGRPSTDTQYF.

This clone was detected only once. V is TRBV7-2 and J is TRBJ2-2, with a possible D match to TRBD2 (6 bases). The CDR3 is 15 residues long. Trimming removed 1 base at V and 5 bases at J, with 11 bases between. Germline assignment: CDR1 SGHTA and CDR2 FQGNSA. The CDR3 loop reads CASSLGLGLTGELFF. The CDR3 region has the DNA TGTGCCAGCAGCTTAGGACTAGGTTTAACCGGGGAGCTGTTTTTT.

V usage is TRBV7-9 and J usage is TRBJ1-5, with TRBD1 matching over 8 bases. The germline V gene encodes CDR1 SEHNR and CDR2 FQNEAQ (reference sequence). V lost 2 bases to trimming and J lost 4 bases; unmatched junction nucleotides: 1. The CDR3 has 14 amino acids. The CDR3 DNA reads as TGTGCCAGCAGCTTAACAGGGGGTAATCAGCCCCAGCATTTT. This encodes CASSLTGGNQPQHF. Supplemented by reference TRBV7-9 and TRBJ1-5, the full variable domain reads DTGVSQNPRHKITKRGQNVTFRCDPISEHNRLYWYRQTLGQGPEFLTYFQNEAQLEKSRLLSDRFSAERPKGSFSTLEIQRTEQGDSAMYLCASSLTGGNQPQHFGDGTRLSIL.

This chain connects TRBV2 to TRBJ2-7; D is possibly TRBD2 (6 bases). The germline V gene encodes CDR1 SNHLY and CDR2 FYNNEI. Trimming stripped 3 bases from V and 3 bases from J, with 6 bases between. The CDR3 totals 12 residues. As DNA, the CDR3 is TGTGCCAGCAGTGAGGAGGGCTACGAGCAGTACTTC. It specifies CASSEEGYEQYF.

The V call is TRBV7-2, the J call TRBJ2-5, with D unclear. The CDR3 spans 16 residues. V was pared by 3 bases and J by 1 base, with 15 bases between. The germline CDR1 and CDR2 sequences are SGHTA and FQGNSA. CDR3 in DNA: TGTGCCAGCAGCTTCCCCATACGGGCACCCCAAGAGACCCAGTACTTC. Protein sequence: CASSFPIRAPQETQYF.

V usage is TRBV9 and J usage is TRBJ2-7; 7 nucleotides agree with TRBD2. The V and J ends lost 3 bases and 5 bases, in that order; junction bases with no gene match: 14. Germline lookup yields CDR1 SGDLS and CDR2 YYNGEE. There are 16 residues in the CDR3. The CDR3 sequence: CASSGGHGGFGDEQYF. As DNA, the CDR3 is TGTGCCAGCAGCGGCGGCCACGGGGGGTTCGGGGACGAGCAGTACTTC.

V is TRBV12-5 and J is TRBJ1-2, with 9 positions matching TRBD1. CDR3 length: 15 residues. The ends lost 5 bases at V and 6 bases at J; junction bases unmatched: 10. Germline V gene data show CDR1 as LGHNT and CDR2 as FRNRAP. The CDR3 sequence is CASGPRTGESHGYTF. The CDR3 DNA follows: TGTGCTAGTGGTCCACGGACAGGGGAGTCCCATGGCTACACCTTC.

The rearrangement uses TRBV4-2 and TRBJ1-2; 8 nucleotides agree with TRBD1. Germline-derived CDR1 and CDR2 are LGHNA and YNFKEQ. The CDR3 runs 14 residues. Trimming at V came to 0 bases and at J to 9 bases, leaving 6 bases not matched to a gene. CDR3 in amino acids: CASSQDRTGGSYTF. The CDR3 nucleotides are TGTGCCAGCAGCCAAGATCGAACAGGGGGAAGCTACACCTTC.

The rearrangement links TRBV28 to TRBJ1-3; no definite D call. Germline loops: CDR1 MDHEN, CDR2 SYDVKM. With 6 bases removed from V and 0 bases from J, the gap between germline ends came to 12 bases. The CDR3 runs to 15 residues. The CDR3 sequence: CASRPIGNSGNTIYF. The CDR3 nucleotides read TGTGCCAGCAGACCCATCGGCAACTCTGGAAACACCATATATTTT. The full variable domain, in which reference TRBV28 and TRBJ1-3 provide the parts outside the CDR3, is DVKVTQSSRYLVKRTGEKVFLECVQDMDHENMFWYRQDPGLGLRLIYFSYDVKMKEKGDIPEGYSVSREKKERFSLILESASTNQTSMYLCASRPIGNSGNTIYFGEGSWLTVV.

This clone was counted a few times. The chain uses TRBV11-3 and TRBJ2-7; 10 bases match TRBD2. The V gene end was trimmed by 1 base and the J gene end by 3 bases; junction bases not matched to a gene: 3. The CDR3 totals 15 residues. Germline CDR1 reads SGHNT; CDR2 reads YENEEA. The DNA for the CDR3 is TGTGCCAGCAGCTTAGGGGCTAGCGGGAGCTACGAGCAGTACTTC. Encoded protein: CASSLGASGSYEQYF.

The chain couples TRBV25-1 to TRBJ1-2, with 8 bases identical to TRBD1. Germline-derived CDR1 and CDR2 are MGHDK and SYGVNS. The CDR3 is 12 residues long. V lost 5 bases and J lost 9; bases outside the gene matches: 5. This CDR3 is CASSSQGVSYTF. CDR3 nucleotides: TGTGCCAGCAGTTCACAGGGGGTTAGCTACACCTTC.

The V and J genes are TRBV19 and TRBJ2-7; D ambiguous. The germline V gene encodes CDR1 LNHDA and CDR2 SQIVND (reference sequence). V was pared by 7 bases and J by 0 bases, with 13 bases between. This CDR3 has 14 residues. This CDR3 reads CASKAVDFSYEQYF. In DNA form, the CDR3 reads TGTGCCAGTAAGGCGGTGGATTTCTCCTACGAGCAGTACTTC.

V gene TRBV5-6 combines with J gene TRBJ1-1; no definite D call. Trimming pared 1 base from V and 0 bases from J, leaving 13 bases between. The germline V gene has CDR1 SGHDT and CDR2 YYEEEE. The CDR3 length is 16 residues. CDR3 region: CASSLWPEDLNTEAFF. CDR3 in DNA: TGTGCCAGCAGCTTGTGGCCAGAAGATCTGAACACTGAAGCTTTCTTT.

The rearrangement joins TRBV7-8 to TRBJ2-5; 10 bases agree with TRBD1. The germline gives CDR1 SGHVS, CDR2 FQNEAQ. The trim removed 6 bases at V and 5 bases at J, leaving 9 bases unmatched. This CDR3 has 15 amino acids. CDR3 nucleotides: TGTGCCAGCAGTAAACCGGGACAGGGGACGGAGACCCAGTACTTC. Encoded protein: CASSKPGQGTETQYF.

V and J are TRBV4-2 and TRBJ2-5; TRBD2 matches at 14 bases. The CDR3 is 16 residues long. Germline V gene data show CDR1 as LGHNA and CDR2 as YNFKEQ. V gave up 3 bases and J gave up 2 bases; unmatched junction bases: 2. This CDR3 reads CASSQTSGGVQETQYF. The CDR3 DNA follows: TGTGCCAGCAGCCAGACTAGCGGGGGGGTTCAAGAGACCCAGTACTTC.

This chain links TRBV6-5 with TRBJ2-1; 7 bases line up with TRBD1. Germline CDR1 reads MNHEY; CDR2 reads SVGAGI. With 6 bases clipped from V and 6 bases from J, the junction kept 11 bases outside the gene matches. The CDR3 spans 15 residues. The CDR3 spells CASSLGQIPVNEQFF. The CDR3 DNA sequence: TGTGCCAGCAGCTTGGGACAGATTCCCGTCAATGAGCAGTTCTTC.

The J gene is TRBJ2-7, the V gene TRBV19; TRBD1 agrees at 7 bases. The V gene end was trimmed by 6 bases and the J gene end by 2 bases; junction bases not matched to a gene: 7. CDR1 is LNHDA and CDR2 is SQIVND in the germline V gene (reference sequence). CDR3 length: 14 amino acids. The CDR3 sequence is CASRRQGVTYEQYF. CDR3 sequence (DNA): TGTGCCAGTAGACGACAGGGCGTTACCTACGAGCAGTACTTC.

This sequence joins TRBV5-4 and TRBJ1-2, with D possibly TRBD1 on 6 matching bases. V shed 7 bases and J shed 4 bases, with 17 bases lying between them. Germline CDR1 SGHNT, CDR2 YYREEE (reference sequence). The CDR3 sequence is 14 residues long. CDR3 sequence reads: CASGIQGGGYGYTF. The CDR3 bases are TGTGCCAGCGGGATACAGGGTGGAGGCTATGGCTACACCTTC. The whole variable domain, remainder taken from reference TRBV5-4 and TRBJ1-2, is ETGVTQSPTHLIKTRGQQVTLRCSSQSGHNTVSWYQQALGQGPQFIFQYYREEENGRGNFPPRFSGLQFPNYSSELNVNALELDDSALYLCASGIQGGGYGYTFGSGTRLTVV.

V is TRBV9 and J is TRBJ2-7; TRBD2 agrees at 9 bases. Germline loops: CDR1 SGDLS, CDR2 YYNGEE. V shed 0 bases, J shed 0 bases, and the junction held 1 base outside the gene matches. The CDR3 extends over 15 amino acids. The CDR3 coding sequence is TGTGCCAGCAGCGTAGATAGCGGGGGCTCCTACGAGCAGTACTTC. Its translation is CASSVDSGGSYEQYF.

In nucleotides, the CDR3 is TGTGCCAGCAGCGTCAGAGGGATAGATACGCAGTATTTT. Translation: CASSVRGIDTQYF. This chain links TRBV9 with TRBJ2-3, with TRBD2 as a possible D gene (5 bases). V was trimmed by 2 bases and J by 5 bases, leaving 9 bases between them. Per germline, CDR1 SGDLS and CDR2 YYNGEE. There are 13 residues in the CDR3.

The chain carries TRBV2 and TRBJ2-3, with D unclear. The CDR3 loop spans 15 amino acids. Trimming shortened V by 4 bases and J by 3 bases, and 14 bases separated the two germline ends. The germline V gene encodes CDR1 SNHLY and CDR2 FYNNEI. CDR3 in amino acids: CASSVFSSRTDTQYF. CDR3 nucleotides: TGTGCCAGCAGTGTATTTTCCAGCAGGACAGATACGCAGTATTTT.

The rearrangement links TRBV14 to TRBJ1-2; weak D call: TRBD1 (5 bases). The V gene lost 2 bases and the J gene lost 8 bases, with 18 bases spanning the gap. CDR3 length equals 15 residues. Germline values: CDR1 SGHDN, CDR2 FVKESK. The CDR3 loop is CASSQNPGRVGGYTF. The CDR3 coding sequence is TGTGCCAGCAGCCAAAATCCCGGCAGGGTGGGAGGCTACACCTTC.

V gene TRBV6-1 combines with J gene TRBJ2-7; the D gene is possibly TRBD2 (7 bases). Germline values: CDR1 MNHNS, CDR2 SASEGT. The CDR3 extends over 14 amino acids. Between the trimmed V and J ends, which lost 1 base and 2 bases, there was a span of 9 bases. CDR3 loop: CASSEGGGPYEQYF. DNA of the CDR3: TGTGCCAGCAGTGAAGGGGGGGGCCCCTACGAGCAGTACTTC.